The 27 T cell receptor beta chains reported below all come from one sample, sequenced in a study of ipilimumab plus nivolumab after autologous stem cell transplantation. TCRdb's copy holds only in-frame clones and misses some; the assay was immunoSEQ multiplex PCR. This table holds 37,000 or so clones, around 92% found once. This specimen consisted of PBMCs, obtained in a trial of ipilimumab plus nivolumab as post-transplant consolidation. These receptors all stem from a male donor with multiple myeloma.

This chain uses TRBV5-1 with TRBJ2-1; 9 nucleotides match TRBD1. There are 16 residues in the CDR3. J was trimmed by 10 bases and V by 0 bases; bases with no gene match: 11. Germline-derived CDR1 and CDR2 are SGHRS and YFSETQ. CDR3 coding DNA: TGCGCCAGCAGCTTGGACTCGGGGACAGGGTGGCGGGAGCAGTTCTTC. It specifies CASSLDSGTGWREQFF. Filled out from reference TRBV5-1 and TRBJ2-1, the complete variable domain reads KAGVTQTPRYLIKTRGQQVTLSCSPISGHRSVSWYQQTPGQGLQFLFEYFSETQRNKGNFPGRFSGRQFSNSRSEMNVSTLELGDSALYLCASSLDSGTGWREQFFGPGTRLTVL.

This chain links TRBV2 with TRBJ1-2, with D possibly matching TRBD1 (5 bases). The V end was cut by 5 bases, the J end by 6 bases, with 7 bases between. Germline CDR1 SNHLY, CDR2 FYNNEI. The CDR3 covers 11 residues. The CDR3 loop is CASSPTDGYTF. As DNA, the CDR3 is TGTGCCAGCAGTCCGACAGATGGCTACACCTTC.

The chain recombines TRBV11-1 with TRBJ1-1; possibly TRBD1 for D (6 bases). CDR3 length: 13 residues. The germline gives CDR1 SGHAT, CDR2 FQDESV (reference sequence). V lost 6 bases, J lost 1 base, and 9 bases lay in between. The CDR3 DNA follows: TGTGCCAGCAGGCCACAGGGGAACACTGAAGCTTTCTTT. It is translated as CASRPQGNTEAFF.

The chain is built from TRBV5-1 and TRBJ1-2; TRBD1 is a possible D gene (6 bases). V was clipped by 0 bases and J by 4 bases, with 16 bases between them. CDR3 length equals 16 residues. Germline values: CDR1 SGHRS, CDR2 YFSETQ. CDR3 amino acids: CASSLAPGHTFYGYTF. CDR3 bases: TGCGCCAGCAGCTTGGCCCCGGGACACACCTTCTATGGCTACACCTTC.

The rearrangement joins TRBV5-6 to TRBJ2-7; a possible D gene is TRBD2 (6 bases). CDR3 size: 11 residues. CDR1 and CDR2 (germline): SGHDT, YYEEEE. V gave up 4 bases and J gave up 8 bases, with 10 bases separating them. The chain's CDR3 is CASSVGGQQYF. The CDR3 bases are TGTGCCAGCAGCGTGGGGGGTCAGCAGTACTTC. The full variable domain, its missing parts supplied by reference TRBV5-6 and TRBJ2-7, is DAGVTQSPTHLIKTRGQQVTLRCSPKSGHDTVSWYQQALGQGPQFIFQYYEEEERQRGNFPDRFSGHQFPNYSSELNVNALLLGDSALYLCASSVGGQQYFGPGTRLTVT.

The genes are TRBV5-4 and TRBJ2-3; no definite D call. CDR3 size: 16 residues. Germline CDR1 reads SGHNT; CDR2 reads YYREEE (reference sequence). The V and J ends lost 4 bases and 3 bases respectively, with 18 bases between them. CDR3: CASSPAQGSWTDTQYF. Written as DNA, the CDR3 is TGTGCCAGCAGCCCGGCCCAAGGTTCGTGGACAGATACGCAGTATTTT.

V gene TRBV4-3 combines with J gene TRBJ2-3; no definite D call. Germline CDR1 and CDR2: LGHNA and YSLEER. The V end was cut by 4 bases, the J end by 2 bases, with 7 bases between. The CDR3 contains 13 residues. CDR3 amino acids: CASSPSYTDTQYF. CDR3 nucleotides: TGCGCCAGCAGCCCCTCTTACACAGATACGCAGTATTTT.

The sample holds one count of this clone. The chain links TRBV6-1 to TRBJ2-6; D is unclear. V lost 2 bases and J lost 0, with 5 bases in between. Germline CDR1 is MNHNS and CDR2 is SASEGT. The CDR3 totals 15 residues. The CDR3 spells CASSELDSGANVLTF. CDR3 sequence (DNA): TGTGCCAGCAGTGAACTGGACTCTGGGGCCAACGTCCTGACTTTC.

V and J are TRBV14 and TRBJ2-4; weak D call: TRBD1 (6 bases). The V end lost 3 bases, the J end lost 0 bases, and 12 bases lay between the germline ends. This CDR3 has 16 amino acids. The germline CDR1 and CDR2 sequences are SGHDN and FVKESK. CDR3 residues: CASSQTGHLAKNIQYF. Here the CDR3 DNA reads TGTGCCAGCAGCCAGACAGGACATTTAGCCAAAAACATTCAGTACTTC.

CDR3 in DNA: TGTGCCTGGAGTGCTACGTGGGGGGCCAACGTCCTGACTTTC. It translates to CAWSATWGANVLTF. V gene TRBV30 combines with J gene TRBJ2-6, with unresolved D. V dropped 1 base and J dropped 4 bases, with 8 bases sitting between them. This CDR3 has 14 amino acids. Germline V gene sequence: CDR1 GTSNPN, CDR2 SVGIG (reference sequence).

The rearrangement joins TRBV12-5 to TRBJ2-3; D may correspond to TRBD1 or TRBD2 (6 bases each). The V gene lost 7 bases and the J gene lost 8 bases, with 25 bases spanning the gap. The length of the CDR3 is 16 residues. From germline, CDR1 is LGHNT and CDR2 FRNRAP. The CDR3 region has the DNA TGTGCTAGTGTTAGGTATGGGGGGCCTGAGGGAGGTACGCAGTATTTT. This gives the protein CASVRYGGPEGGTQYF.

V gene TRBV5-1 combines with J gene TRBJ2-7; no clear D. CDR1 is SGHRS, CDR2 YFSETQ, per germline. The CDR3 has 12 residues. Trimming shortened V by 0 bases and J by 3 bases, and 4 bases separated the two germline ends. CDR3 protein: CASSLVGYEQYF. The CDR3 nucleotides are TGCGCCAGCAGCTTGGTAGGCTACGAGCAGTACTTC.

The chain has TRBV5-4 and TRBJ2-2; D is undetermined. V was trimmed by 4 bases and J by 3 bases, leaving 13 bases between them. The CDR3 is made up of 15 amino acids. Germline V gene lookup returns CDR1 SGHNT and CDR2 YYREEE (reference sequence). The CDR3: CASSLQVGDTGELFF. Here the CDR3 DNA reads TGTGCCAGCAGCCTCCAGGTCGGCGACACCGGGGAGCTGTTTTTT.

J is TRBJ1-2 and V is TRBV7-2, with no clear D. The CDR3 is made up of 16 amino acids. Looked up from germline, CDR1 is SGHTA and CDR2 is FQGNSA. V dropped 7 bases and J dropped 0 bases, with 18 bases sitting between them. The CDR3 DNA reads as TGTGCCAGCACCCCGGATTCCCGAGGGCCTAACTATGGCTACACCTTC. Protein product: CASTPDSRGPNYGYTF.

The CDR3 loop is CASSSEVGHTQYF. In DNA form, the CDR3 reads TGTGCCAGCAGTTCCGAGGTCGGGCATACGCAGTATTTT. The J gene is TRBJ2-3, the V gene TRBV6-1, with D unresolved. From germline, CDR1 is MNHNS and CDR2 SASEGT. The V gene lost 5 bases and the J gene lost 7 bases, with 13 bases spanning the gap. The CDR3 contains 13 residues.

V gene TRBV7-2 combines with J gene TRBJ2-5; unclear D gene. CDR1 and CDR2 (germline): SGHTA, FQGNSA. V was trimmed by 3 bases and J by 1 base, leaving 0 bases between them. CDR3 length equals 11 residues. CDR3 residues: CASSFQETQYF. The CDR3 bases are TGTGCCAGCAGCTTCCAAGAGACCCAGTACTTC.

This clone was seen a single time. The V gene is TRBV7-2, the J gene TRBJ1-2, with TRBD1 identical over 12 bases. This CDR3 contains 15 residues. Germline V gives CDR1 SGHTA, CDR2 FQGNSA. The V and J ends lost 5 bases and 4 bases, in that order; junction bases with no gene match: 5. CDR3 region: CASSRGTGGLYGYTF. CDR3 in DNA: TGTGCCAGCAGCCGTGGGACAGGGGGCCTCTATGGCTACACCTTC.

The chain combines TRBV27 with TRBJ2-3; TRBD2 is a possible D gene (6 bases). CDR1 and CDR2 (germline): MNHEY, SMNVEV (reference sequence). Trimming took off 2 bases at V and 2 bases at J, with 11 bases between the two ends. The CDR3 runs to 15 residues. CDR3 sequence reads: CASSLTGETTDTQYF. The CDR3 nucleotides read TGTGCCAGCAGTTTAACGGGGGAGACCACAGATACGCAGTATTTT.

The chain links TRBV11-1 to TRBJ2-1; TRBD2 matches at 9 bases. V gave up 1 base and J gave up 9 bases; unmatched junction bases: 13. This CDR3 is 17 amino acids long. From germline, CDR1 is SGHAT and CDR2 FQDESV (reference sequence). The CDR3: CASSLVAGGPLISEQFF. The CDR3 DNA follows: TGTGCCAGCAGCTTAGTCGCGGGGGGGCCGCTTATAAGTGAGCAGTTCTTC.

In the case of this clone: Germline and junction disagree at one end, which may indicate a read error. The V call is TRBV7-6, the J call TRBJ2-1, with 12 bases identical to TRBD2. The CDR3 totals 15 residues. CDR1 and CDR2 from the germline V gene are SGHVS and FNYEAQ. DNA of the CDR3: TGTGCCAGCAGCCTAGCGGGGGGGCATTACAATGAGCAGTTCTTC. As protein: CASSLAGGHYNEQFF.

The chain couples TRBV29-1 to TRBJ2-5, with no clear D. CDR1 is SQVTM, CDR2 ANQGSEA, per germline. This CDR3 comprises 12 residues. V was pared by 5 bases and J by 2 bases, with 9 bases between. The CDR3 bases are TGCAGCGTTTTGCAGCCTCAAGAGACCCAGTACTTC. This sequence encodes CSVLQPQETQYF.

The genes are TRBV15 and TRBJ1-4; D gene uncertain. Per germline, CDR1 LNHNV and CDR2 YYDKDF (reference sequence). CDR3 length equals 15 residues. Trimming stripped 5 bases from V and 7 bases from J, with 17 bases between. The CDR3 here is CATSDRTGEGEKLFF. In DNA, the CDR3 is TGTGCCACCAGCGATCGGACGGGCGAAGGTGAAAAACTGTTTTTT.

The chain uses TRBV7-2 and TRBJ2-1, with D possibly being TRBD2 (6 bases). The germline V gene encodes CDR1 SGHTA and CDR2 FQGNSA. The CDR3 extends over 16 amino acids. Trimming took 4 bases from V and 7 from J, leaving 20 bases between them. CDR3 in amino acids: CASSSSGTWGLNEQFF. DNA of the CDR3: TGTGCCAGCAGCTCCTCCGGGACTTGGGGTTTGAATGAGCAGTTCTTC.

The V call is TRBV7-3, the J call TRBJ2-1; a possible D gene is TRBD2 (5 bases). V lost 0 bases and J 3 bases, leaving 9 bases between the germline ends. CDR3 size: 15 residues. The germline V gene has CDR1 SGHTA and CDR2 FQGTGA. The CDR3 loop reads CASSLTPTSYNEQFF. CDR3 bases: TGTGCCAGCAGCTTAACCCCCACTAGCTACAATGAGCAGTTCTTC. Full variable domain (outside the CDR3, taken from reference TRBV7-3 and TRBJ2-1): GAGVSQTPSNKVTEKGKYVELRCDPISGHTALYWYRQSLGQGPEFLIYFQGTGAADDSGLPNDRFFAVRPEGSVSTLKIQRTERGDSAVYLCASSLTPTSYNEQFFGPGTRLTVL.

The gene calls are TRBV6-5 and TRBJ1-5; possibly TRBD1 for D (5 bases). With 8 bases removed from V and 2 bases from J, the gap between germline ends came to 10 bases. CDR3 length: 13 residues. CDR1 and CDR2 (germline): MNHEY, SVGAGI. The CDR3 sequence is CASGRDRNQPQHF. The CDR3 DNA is TGTGCCAGCGGCCGGGACCGCAATCAGCCCCAGCATTTT.

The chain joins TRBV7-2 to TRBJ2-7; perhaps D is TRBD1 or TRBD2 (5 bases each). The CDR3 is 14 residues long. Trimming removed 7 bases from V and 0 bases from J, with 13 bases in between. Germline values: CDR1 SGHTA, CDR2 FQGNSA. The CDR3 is CASTAWGTSYEQYF. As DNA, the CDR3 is TGTGCCAGCACCGCTTGGGGGACCTCCTACGAGCAGTACTTC.

The CDR3 protein is CASSLGRGRSYNEQFF. DNA for the CDR3: TGTGCCAGCAGCCTGGGTAGGGGGCGATCCTACAATGAGCAGTTCTTC. The V call is TRBV5-6, the J call TRBJ2-1; TRBD1 agrees at 7 bases. V lost 4 bases, J lost 1 base, and 8 bases stayed unmatched. CDR1 and CDR2 (germline): SGHDT, YYEEEE. The CDR3 length is 16 residues.